This T cell receptor beta chain comes out of a study of blood T cell repertoires in COVID-19. The wider study: Samples taken during acute and convalescent COVID-19 were collected in the United States, Italy and Spain. T cells, B-cell-depleted T cells, or PBMCs provided the cDNA or gDNA that served as material.

Per the original methods: Amplification from reference gene primers served as the basis for estimated nucleated cell counts. Repertoires were generated with immunoSEQ multiplex PCR, while TCRdb's copy carries only in-frame clones and drops some. That table furnishes V, J and clone size, whereas the DNA furnished D and trimming. The table has around 76,000 clones, 85% to 90% seen once. V lost 10 bases and J lost 3, with 18 bases in between. The CDR3 covers 14 residues. Germline V lookup: CDR1 LNHDA, CDR2 SQIVND (reference sequence). This sequence was found in a man aged 60-69 years with acute or convalescent COVID-19. The chain employs TRBV19 and TRBJ2-5; D might be TRBD1 (5 bases). Sequenced input: peripheral blood. The CDR3 region has the DNA TGTGCCACCCCAGGCCCAGGGCATAAAGAGACCCAGTACTTC. Its protein product is CATPGPGHKETQYF.